Shown below are 2 T cell receptor beta chains from a single sample sequenced in a study of identifying expanded T cells in peripheral blood. The data were produced by immunoSEQ multiplex PCR, yet TCRdb's version contains in-frame clones alone and is incomplete. This table has tens of thousands of clones, less than 90% appearing once. Sequencing was performed on blood. The receptors originated from a person between 18 and 75 years old in good health.

Written as DNA, the CDR3 is TGTGCCAGTCTGGAGGGGGGCGTTTCATCCTACGAGCAGTACTTC. This gives the protein CASLEGGVSSYEQYF. This rearrangement joins TRBV6-1 to TRBJ2-7; either TRBD1 or TRBD2 may supply D (6 bases each). CDR3 length equals 15 residues. V was trimmed by 9 bases and J by 1 base, leaving 19 bases between them. Germline CDR1 reads MNHNS; CDR2 reads SASEGT.

A single count supports this clone. V is TRBV5-6 and J is TRBJ1-2; 7 positions match TRBD1. V gave up 1 base and J gave up 6 bases; unmatched junction bases: 12. The CDR3 loop spans 16 amino acids. Germline assignment: CDR1 SGHDT and CDR2 YYEEEE. The CDR3 DNA reads as TGTGCCAGCAGCTTGTCCGGGACAGTTGATTGGGATGGCTACACCTTC. Translation gives CASSLSGTVDWDGYTF.